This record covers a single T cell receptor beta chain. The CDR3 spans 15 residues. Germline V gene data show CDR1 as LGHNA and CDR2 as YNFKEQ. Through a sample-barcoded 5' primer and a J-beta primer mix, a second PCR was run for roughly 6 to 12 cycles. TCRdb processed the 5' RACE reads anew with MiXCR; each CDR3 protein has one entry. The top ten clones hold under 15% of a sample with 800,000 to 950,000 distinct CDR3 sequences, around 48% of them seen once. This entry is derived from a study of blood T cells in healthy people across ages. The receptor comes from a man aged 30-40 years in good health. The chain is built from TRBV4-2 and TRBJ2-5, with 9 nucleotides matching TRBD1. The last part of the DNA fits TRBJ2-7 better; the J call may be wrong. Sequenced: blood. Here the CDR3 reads CASSQDRTGVYEQYF. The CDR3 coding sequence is TGTGCCAGCAGCCAAGACAGGACAGGGGTTTACGAGCAGTACTTC.